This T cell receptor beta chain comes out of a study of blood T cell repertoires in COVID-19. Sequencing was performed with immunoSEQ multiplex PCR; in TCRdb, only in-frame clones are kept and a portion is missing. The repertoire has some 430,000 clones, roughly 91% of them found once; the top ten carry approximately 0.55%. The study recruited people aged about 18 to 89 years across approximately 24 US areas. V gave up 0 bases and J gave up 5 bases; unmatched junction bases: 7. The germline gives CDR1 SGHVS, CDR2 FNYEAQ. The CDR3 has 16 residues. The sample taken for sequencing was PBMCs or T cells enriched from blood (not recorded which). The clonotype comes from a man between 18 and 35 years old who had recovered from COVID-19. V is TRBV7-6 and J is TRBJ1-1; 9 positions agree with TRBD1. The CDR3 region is CASSLATGGKLTEAFF. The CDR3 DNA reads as TGTGCCAGCAGCTTAGCGACAGGGGGAAAGCTAACTGAAGCTTTCTTT.